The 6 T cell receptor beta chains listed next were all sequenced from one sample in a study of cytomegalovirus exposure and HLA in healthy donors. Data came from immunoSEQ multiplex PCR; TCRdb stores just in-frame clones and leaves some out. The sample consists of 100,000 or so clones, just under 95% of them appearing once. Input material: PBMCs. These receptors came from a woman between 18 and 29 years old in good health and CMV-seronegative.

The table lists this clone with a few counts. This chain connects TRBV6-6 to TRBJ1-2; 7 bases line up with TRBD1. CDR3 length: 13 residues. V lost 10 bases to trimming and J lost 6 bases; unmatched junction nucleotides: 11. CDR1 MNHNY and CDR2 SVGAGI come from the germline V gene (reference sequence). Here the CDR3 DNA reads TGTGCCACTGGACAGGCGGTCAGAAATGGCTACACCTTC. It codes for CATGQAVRNGYTF.

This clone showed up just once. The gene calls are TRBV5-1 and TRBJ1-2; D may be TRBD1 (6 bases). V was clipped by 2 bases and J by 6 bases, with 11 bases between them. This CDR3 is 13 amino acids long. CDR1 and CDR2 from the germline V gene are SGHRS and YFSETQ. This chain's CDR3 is CASSLDRSHGYTF. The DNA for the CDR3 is TGCGCCAGCAGCTTAGACAGGAGCCATGGCTACACCTTC.

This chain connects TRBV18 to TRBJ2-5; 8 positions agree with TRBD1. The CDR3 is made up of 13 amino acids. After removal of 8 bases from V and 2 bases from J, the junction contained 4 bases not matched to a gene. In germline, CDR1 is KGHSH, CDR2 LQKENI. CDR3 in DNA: TGTGCCAGCGCTGGACAGGGTCAAGAGACCCAGTACTTC. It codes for CASAGQGQETQYF.

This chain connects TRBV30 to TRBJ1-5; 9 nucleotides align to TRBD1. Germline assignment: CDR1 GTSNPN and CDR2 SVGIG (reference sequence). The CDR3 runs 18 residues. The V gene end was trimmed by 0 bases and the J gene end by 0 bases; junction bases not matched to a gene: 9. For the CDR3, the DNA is TGTGCCTGGAGTGTACTCGGACAGGGGACCATTAGCAATCAGCCCCAGCATTTT. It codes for CAWSVLGQGTISNQPQHF.

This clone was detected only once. Here the CDR3 reads CAWSVLLDYEQYF. DNA of the CDR3: TGTGCCTGGAGTGTACTTTTAGACTACGAGCAGTACTTC. The chain has TRBV30 and TRBJ2-7, with D unresolved. V gave up 0 bases and J gave up 3 bases, with 9 bases separating them. The CDR3 consists of 13 residues. Germline V gene sequence: CDR1 GTSNPN, CDR2 SVGIG (reference sequence).

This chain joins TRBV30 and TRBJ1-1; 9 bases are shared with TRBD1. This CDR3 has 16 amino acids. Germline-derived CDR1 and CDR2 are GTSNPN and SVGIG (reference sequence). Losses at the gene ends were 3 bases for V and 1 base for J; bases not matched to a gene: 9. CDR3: CAWSGETGGPNTEAFF. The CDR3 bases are TGTGCCTGGAGCGGGGAGACAGGGGGGCCGAACACTGAAGCTTTCTTT. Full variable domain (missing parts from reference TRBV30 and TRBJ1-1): SQTIHQWPATLVQPVGSPLSLECTVEGTSNPNLYWYRQAAGRGLQLLFYSVGIGQISSEVPQNLSASRPQDRQFILSSKKLLLSDSGFYLCAWSGETGGPNTEAFFGQGTRLTVV.